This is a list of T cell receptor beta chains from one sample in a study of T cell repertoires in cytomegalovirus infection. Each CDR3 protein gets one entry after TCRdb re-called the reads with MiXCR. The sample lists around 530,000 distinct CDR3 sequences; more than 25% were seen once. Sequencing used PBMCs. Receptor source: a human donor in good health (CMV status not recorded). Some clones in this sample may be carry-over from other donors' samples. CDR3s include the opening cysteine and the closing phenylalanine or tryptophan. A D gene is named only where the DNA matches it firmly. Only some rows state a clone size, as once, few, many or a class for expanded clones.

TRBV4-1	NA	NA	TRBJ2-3	TGCGCCAGCAGCCAACAACAGGGTATAGGAGGTACGCAGTATTTT	CASSQQQGIGGTQYF
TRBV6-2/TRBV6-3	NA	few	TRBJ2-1	TGTGCCAGCAGTCGATGGGAGGTTTCGGCCAATGAGCAGTTCTTC	CASSRWEVSANEQFF
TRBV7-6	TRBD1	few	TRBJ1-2	TGTGCCAGCAGCCATACCTCATCCGGGACAGGGGTCTATGGCTACACCTTC	CASSHTSSGTGVYGYTF
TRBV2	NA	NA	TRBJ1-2	TGTGCCAGCAGCGACCGTTTCAGGGGTTCGCACTATGGCTACACCTTC	CASSDRFRGSHYGYTF
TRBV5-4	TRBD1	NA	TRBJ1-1	TGTGCCAGCAGCCGTCTACCCGGGACAGGGAACACTGAAGCTTTCTTT	CASSRLPGTGNTEAFF
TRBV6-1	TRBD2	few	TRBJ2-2	TGTGCCAGCAGTCCTCTGTCGGGACTAGCGGGAATCACCGGGGAGCTGTTTTTT	CASSPLSGLAGITGELFF
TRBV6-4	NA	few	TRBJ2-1	TGTGCCAGCAGTGACTGGGGTAGCGGAGAGCAGTTCTTC	CASSDWGSGEQFF
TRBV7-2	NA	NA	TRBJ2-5	TGTGCCAGCACCTTGGGGAACCAGGGAAACCAAGAGACCCAGTACTTC	CASTLGNQGNQETQYF
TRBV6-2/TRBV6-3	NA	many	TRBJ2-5	TGTGCCAGCAGAGACATGCAAGAGACCCAGTACTTC	CASRDMQETQYF
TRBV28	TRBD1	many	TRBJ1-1	TGTGCCAGCAGTGCTCCGGGACAGGCGCTCGGCACTGAAGCTTTCTTT	CASSAPGQALGTEAFF
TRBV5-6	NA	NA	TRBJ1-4	TGTGCCAGCAGCTTGCCGGGGGCTGAAAAACTGTTTTTT	CASSLPGAEKLFF
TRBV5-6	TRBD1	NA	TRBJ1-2	TGTGCCAGCAGCCCTGTGGGACAGGACCTTGGCTACACCTTC	CASSPVGQDLGYTF
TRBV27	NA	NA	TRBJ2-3	TGTGCCAGCAGTCTCCGAAGTCAGGGGGATACGCAGTATTTT	CASSLRSQGDTQYF
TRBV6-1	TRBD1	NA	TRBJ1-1	TGTGCCAGCAGCTCGTCGGGGACAGCTAAAATGAACACTGAAGCTTTCTTT	CASSSSGTAKMNTEAFF
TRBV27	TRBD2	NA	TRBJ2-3	TGTGCCAGCAGTTTGTGGGGGTGGGGGGGACCAGATACGCAGTATTTT	CASSLWGWGGPDTQYF
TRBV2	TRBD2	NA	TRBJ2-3	TGTGCCAGCAGTGAGCCTAGCGGTAGCACAGATACGCAGTATTTT	CASSEPSGSTDTQYF
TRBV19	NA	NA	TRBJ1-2	TGTGCCAGTAGCAGTGGGTCGGGAGGCTACACCTTC	CASSSGSGGYTF
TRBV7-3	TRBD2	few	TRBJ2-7	TGTGCCAGCAGCTTAACTAGCGGGAGCGGAACCTACGAGCAGTACTTC	CASSLTSGSGTYEQYF
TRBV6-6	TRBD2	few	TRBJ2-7	TGTGCCAGTGATGGAGCGGGAGGCGAGCAGTACTTC	CASDGAGGEQYF
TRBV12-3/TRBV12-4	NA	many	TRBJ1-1	TGTGCCAGCAGTTTTAGGGGTTTAGTTGAAGCTTTCTTT	CASSFRGLVEAFF
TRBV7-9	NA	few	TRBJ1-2	TGTGCCAGCAGCTTACTTGGCAGGGACTCTGGCTACACCTTC	CASSLLGRDSGYTF
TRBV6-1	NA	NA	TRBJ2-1	TGTGCCAGCAGTGCCTACCTGGGCTACAATGAGCAGTTCTTC	CASSAYLGYNEQFF
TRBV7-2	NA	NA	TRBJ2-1	TGTGCCAGCAGTAGGGGGGGGTTAAATGAGCAGTTCTTC	CASSRGGLNEQFF
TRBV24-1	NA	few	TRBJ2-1	TGTGCCACCAGTGATCAACAGGGGAGGAGCGGCAATGAGCAGTTCTTC	CATSDQQGRSGNEQFF
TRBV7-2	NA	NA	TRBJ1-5	TGTGCCAGCAGTTTAACCGCCCTATTGAGCAATCAGCCGCATTTT	CASSLTALLSNQPHF
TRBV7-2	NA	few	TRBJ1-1	TGTGCCAGCAGCCCAACGACGGTAAACACTGAAGCTTTCTTT	CASSPTTVNTEAFF
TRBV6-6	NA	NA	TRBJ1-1	TGTGCCAGCACCGAACGTATGAACACTGAAGCTTTCTTT	CASTERMNTEAFF
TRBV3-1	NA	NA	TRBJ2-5	TGTGCCAGCAGCCATGGTCTCGCGGGCCGGGAGACCCAGTACTTC	CASSHGLAGRETQYF
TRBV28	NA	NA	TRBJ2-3	TGTGCCAGCAGTTTTCGTGGTAGCACAGATACGCAGTATTTT	CASSFRGSTDTQYF
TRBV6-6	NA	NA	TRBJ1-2	TGTGCCAGCAGTAATCAGGACGGAACTAACTATGGCTACACCTTC	CASSNQDGTNYGYTF
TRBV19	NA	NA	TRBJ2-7	TGTGCCAGTAGCCCAGGGGCCTCCTACGAGCAGTACTTC	CASSPGASYEQYF
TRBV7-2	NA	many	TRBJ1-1	TGTGCCAGCAGCTTAGGGGGTCGGGCTGAAGCTTTCTTT	CASSLGGRAEAFF
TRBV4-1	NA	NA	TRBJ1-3	TGCGCCAGCAGCCAAGGGGCTTCAGTCTACTCTGGAAACACCATATATTTT	CASSQGASVYSGNTIYF
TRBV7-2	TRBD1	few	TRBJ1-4	TGTGCCAGCAGCTTAAGGGGGCTTAGTGAAAAACTGTTTTTT	CASSLRGLSEKLFF
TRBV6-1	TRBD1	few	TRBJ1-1	TGTGCCAGCAGGCCCAGGGGGATCACTGAAGCTTTCTTT	CASRPRGITEAFF
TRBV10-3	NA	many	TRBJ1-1	TGTGCCATCAGTGACCCGACAATGGGCTCTGAAGCTTTCTTT	CAISDPTMGSEAFF
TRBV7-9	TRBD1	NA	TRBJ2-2	TGTGCCAGCAGCTGGGGGGACAGGGCGAACACCGGGGAGCTGTTTTTT	CASSWGDRANTGELFF
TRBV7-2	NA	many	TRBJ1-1	TGTGCCAGCAGCCCGGGTCGTACCTTGAACACTGAAGCTTTCTTT	CASSPGRTLNTEAFF
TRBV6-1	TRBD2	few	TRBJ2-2	TGTGCCAGCAGGGGAGGACTAGCGGCGAACACCGGGGAGCTGTTTTTT	CASRGGLAANTGELFF
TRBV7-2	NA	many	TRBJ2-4	TGTGCCAGCGGCGATAGCCACATTCAGTACTTC	CASGDSHIQYF
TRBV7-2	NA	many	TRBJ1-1	TGTGCCAGCAGCTTAGAGTATTCTATAGACACTGAAGCTTTCTTT	CASSLEYSIDTEAFF
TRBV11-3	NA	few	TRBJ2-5	TGTGCCAGCAGCTTAGAACGGTGGGCGGGAGAGACCCAGTACTTC	CASSLERWAGETQYF
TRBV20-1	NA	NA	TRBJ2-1	TGCAGTCCGTGGGGCGAGAACCTTAATGAGCAGTTCTTC	CSPWGENLNEQFF
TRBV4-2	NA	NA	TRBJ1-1	TGTGCCAGCAGCCAAGATCCCCAGGGATCCACTGAAGCTTTCTTT	CASSQDPQGSTEAFF
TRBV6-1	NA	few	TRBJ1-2	TGTGCCAGCAGTGCCGGCCGGGACCGGGGCTACACCTTC	CASSAGRDRGYTF
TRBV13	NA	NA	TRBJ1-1	TGTGCCAGCAGCAGCCGACCGGGGAACACTGAAGCTTTCTTT	CASSSRPGNTEAFF
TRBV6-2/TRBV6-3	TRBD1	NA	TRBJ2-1	TGTGCCAGCAGTTACTTGGCAGGGGGAAGTGAGCAGTTCTTC	CASSYLAGGSEQFF
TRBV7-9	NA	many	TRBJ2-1	TGTGCCAGCAGCGAGGGACTCCTCCCCTACAATGAGCAGTTCTTC	CASSEGLLPYNEQFF